The entry below describes one T cell receptor (beta chain). Survey-level TCR beta sequencing used the immunoSEQ assay. Using immunoSEQ multiplex PCR, the repertoire was profiled, and TCRdb retains in-frame clones only, with some absent. This table has 45,000 to 60,000 clones, approximately 93% appearing once. V shed 3 bases and J 1 base; nucleotides not matched to a gene: 3. This CDR3 is built from 14 residues. Germline CDR1 and CDR2: MGHDK and SYGVNS. The source of this sequence is a man aged 40-49 years with rheumatoid arthritis. This chain links TRBV25-1 with TRBJ2-7; 7 bases agree with TRBD1. The sample was PBMCs. The CDR3 is CASSDPDRSYEQYF. The CDR3 nucleotides are TGTGCCAGCAGTGATCCGGACAGGTCCTACGAGCAGTACTTC.